The TCR beta chain under discussion was sequenced for a study of CD8 T cells in Susac syndrome. Findings and limits, study-wide: CD4+ T cell repertoires in Susac syndrome exhibited no evidence of clonal expansion.

Sequencing of TCR beta, carried out with a high-throughput approach, was applied to CD8+ and CD4+ T cells from the blood. Patients with Susac syndrome showed fulfilment of recently defined diagnostic criteria for definite or probable disease. The V and J ends lost 3 bases and 4 bases, in that order; junction bases with no gene match: 6. CDR1 and CDR2 from the germline V gene are DFQATT and SNEGSKA (reference sequence). The CDR3 is made up of 14 amino acids. Comment on this clonotype: Its specificity is unknown.

The RNA input was roughly 0.5 to 1 ug, and it was reverse transcribed with random hexamers. Across 54 Vbeta and 13 Jbeta, immunoSEQ multiplex PCR amplified TCR beta CDR3. MiXCR, run by TCRdb on the immunoSEQ multiplex PCR reads, gives a single entry per CDR3 protein. The table shows some 190,000 distinct CDR3 sequences, with 85% to 95% occurring only once. The sequencing input was CD4+ T cells from PBMCs. This receptor was obtained from a human donor with Susac syndrome. This chain connects TRBV20-1 to TRBJ1-1; 9 bases agree with TRBD1. This CDR3 reads CSARGDRAITEAFF. The DNA of the CDR3 is TGCAGTGCTAGGGGGGACAGGGCTATCACTGAAGCTTTCTTT.